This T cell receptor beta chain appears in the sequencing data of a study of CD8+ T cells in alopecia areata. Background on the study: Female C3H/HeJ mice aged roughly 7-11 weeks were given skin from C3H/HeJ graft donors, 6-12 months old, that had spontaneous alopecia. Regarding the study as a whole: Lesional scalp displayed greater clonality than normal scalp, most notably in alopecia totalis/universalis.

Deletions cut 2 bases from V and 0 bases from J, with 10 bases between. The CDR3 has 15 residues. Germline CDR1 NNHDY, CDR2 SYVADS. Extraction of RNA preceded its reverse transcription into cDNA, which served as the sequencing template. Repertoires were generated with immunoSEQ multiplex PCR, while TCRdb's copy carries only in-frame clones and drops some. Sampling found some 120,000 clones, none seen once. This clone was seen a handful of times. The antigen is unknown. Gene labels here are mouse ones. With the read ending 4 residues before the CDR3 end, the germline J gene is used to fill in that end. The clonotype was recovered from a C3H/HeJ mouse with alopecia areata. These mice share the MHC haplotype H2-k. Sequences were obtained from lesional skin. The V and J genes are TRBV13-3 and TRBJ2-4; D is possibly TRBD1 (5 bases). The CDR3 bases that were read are TGTGCCAGCAGTGACAGGACATCTAGTCAAAAC. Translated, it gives CASSDRTSSQN. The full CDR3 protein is CASSDRTSSQNTLYF. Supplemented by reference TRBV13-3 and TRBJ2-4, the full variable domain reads EAAVTQSPRSKVAVTGGKVTLSCHQTNNHDYMYWYRQDTGHGLRLIHYSYVADSTEKGDIPDGYKASRPSQENFSLILELASLSQTAVYFCASSDRTSSQNTLYFGAGTRLSVL.